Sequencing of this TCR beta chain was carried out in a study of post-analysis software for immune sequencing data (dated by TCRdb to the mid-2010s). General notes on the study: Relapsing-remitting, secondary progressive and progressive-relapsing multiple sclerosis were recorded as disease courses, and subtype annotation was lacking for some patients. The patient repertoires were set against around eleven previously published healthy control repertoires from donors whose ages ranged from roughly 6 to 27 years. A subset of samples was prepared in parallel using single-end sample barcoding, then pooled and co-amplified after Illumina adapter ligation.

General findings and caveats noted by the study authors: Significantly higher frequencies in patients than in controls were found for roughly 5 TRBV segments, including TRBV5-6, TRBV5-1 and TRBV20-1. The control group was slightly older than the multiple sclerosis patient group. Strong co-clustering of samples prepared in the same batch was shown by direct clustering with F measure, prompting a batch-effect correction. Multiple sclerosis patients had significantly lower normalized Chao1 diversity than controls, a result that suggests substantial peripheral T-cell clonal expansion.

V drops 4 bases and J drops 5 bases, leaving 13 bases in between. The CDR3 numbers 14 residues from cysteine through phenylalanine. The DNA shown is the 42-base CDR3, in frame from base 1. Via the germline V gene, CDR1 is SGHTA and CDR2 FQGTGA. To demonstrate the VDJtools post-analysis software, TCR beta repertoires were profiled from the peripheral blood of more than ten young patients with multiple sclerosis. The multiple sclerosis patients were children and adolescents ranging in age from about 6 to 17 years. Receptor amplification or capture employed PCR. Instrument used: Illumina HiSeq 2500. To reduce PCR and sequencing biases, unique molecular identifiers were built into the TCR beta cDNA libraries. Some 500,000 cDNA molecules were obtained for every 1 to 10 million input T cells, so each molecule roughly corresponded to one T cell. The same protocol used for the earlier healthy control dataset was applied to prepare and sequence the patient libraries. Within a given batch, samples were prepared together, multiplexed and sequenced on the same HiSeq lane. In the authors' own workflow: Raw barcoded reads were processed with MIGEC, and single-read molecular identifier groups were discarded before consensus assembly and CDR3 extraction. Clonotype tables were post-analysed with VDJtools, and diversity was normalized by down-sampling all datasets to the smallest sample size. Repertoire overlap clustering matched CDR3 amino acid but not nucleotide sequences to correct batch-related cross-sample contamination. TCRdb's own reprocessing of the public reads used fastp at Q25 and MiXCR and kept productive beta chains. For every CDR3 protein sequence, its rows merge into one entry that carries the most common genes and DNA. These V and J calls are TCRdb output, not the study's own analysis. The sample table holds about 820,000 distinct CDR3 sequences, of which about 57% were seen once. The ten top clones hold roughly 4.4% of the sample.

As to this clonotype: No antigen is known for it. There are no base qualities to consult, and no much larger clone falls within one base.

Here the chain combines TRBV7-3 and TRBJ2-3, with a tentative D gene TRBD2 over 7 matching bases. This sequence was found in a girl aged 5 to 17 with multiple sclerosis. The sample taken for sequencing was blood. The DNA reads TGTGCCAGCAGCTCCGGGGGGCCTAAAGATACGCAGTATTTT. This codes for CASSSGGPKDTQYF.